This T cell receptor (beta chain) was sequenced for a study of T-cell memory formation after mild COVID-19. TCRdb reanalysed the 5' RACE reads using MiXCR and keeps one entry per CDR3 protein. The sample holds hundreds of thousands of distinct CDR3 sequences, around a sixth seen once. CDR3 length equals 15 residues. With 6 bases removed from V and 2 bases from J, the gap between germline ends came to 16 bases. Germline V gives CDR1 SGHAT, CDR2 FQNNGV. The V gene is TRBV11-2, the J gene TRBJ1-1; weak D call: TRBD1 (6 bases). This clonotype originated in a man between 18 and 29 years old who had mild COVID-19 (a few samples of this study predate the infection). Cell type and time point are not known. Sequenced input: PBMCs or a T cell subset sorted from them (not recorded which). As DNA, the CDR3 is TGTGCCAGCAGGCCCCCAGGGGCCCCTAACACTGAAGCTTTCTTT. This codes for CASRPPGAPNTEAFF.